Presented here are 19 T cell receptor beta chains from one specimen sequenced in a study of Ad26.COV2.S vaccination and SARS-CoV-2 variants. Measured with immunoSEQ multiplex PCR; TCRdb has only the in-frame clones, and not every one. The data show around 270,000 clones, around 85% seen once. The treatment is: over 15 received Ad26.COV2.S at low or high dose, single or two shots; a few received placebo; per-sample allocation not given. Sampling was performed 63 days after the first vaccine or placebo injection. The specimen comprised peripheral blood, sampled in a trial of Ad26.COV2.S vaccine versus placebo. These receptors came from a person aged 18-60 years who received the Ad26.COV2.S COVID-19 vaccine or a placebo.

The V call is TRBV9, the J call TRBJ2-3, with no clear D. With 3 bases removed from V and 0 bases from J, the gap between germline ends came to 8 bases. The germline CDR1 and CDR2 sequences are SGDLS and YYNGEE. The CDR3 is made up of 14 amino acids. CDR3 DNA sequence: TGTGCCAGCAGCGCGTCCGACAGCACAGATACGCAGTATTTT. Residues: CASSASDSTDTQYF.

This chain links TRBV6-5 with TRBJ2-1; D might be TRBD2 (6 bases). Per the germline V gene, CDR1 is MNHEY and CDR2 is SVGAGI. The CDR3 loop spans 16 amino acids. V was cut by 0 bases and J by 2 bases, with 11 bases left in between. CDR3 nucleotides: TGTGCCAGCAGTTACTCCCCAGTAGCGGCCTACAATGAGCAGTTCTTC. This translates into CASSYSPVAAYNEQFF.

The DNA of the CDR3 is TGTGCCAGCTCACTCCAGGGGAAGAGTGGCTACACCTTC. Protein product: CASSLQGKSGYTF. The chain has TRBV18 and TRBJ1-2, with a tentative D call TRBD1 (6 bases). The CDR3 is made up of 13 amino acids. Germline assignment: CDR1 KGHSH and CDR2 LQKENI. Trimming pared 4 bases from V and 7 bases from J, leaving 13 bases between.

The chain recombines TRBV12-3 or TRBV12-4 with TRBJ1-5; no firm D call. The CDR3 spans 12 residues. Trimming took 3 bases from V and 2 from J, leaving 2 bases between them. The CDR3 protein is CASSFGNQPQHF. CDR3 nucleotides: TGTGCCAGCAGTTTCGGCAATCAGCCCCAGCATTTT.

The chain combines TRBV11-1 with TRBJ2-1; D is undetermined. Trimming removed 5 bases from V and 0 bases from J, with 8 bases in between. CDR1 is SGHAT and CDR2 is FQDESV in the germline V gene (reference sequence). The length of the CDR3 is 14 residues. CDR3 sequence reads: CASSPQSSYNEQFF. The CDR3 DNA is TGTGCCAGCAGCCCACAGAGCTCCTACAATGAGCAGTTCTTC.

The chain carries TRBV18 and TRBJ1-1; TRBD1 is a possible D gene (6 bases). From germline, CDR1 is KGHSH and CDR2 LQKENI. Deletions cut 3 bases from V and 3 bases from J, with 11 bases between. The CDR3 spans 14 residues. The CDR3 DNA sequence: TGTGCCAGCTCACCCAACAGGGAATACACTGAAGCTTTCTTT. It codes for CASSPNREYTEAFF.

The chain combines TRBV18 with TRBJ2-3; D is ambiguous. Germline-derived CDR1 and CDR2 are KGHSH and LQKENI. V was shortened by 5 bases and J by 0 bases, with 6 bases between the two germline ends. The CDR3 length is 13 residues. CDR3 region: CASSFQSTDTQYF. CDR3 coding DNA: TGTGCCAGCTCATTTCAGAGCACAGATACGCAGTATTTT.

This clone was seen just once. The chain is built from TRBV2 and TRBJ1-2, with 7 bases identical to TRBD1. This CDR3 region has 19 residues. V shed 6 bases, J shed 0 bases, and the junction held 19 bases outside the gene matches. Germline CDR1 reads SNHLY; CDR2 reads FYNNEI. The CDR3 DNA reads TGTGCCAGCAGGGACGCTAGAGACAGGGAATTTTGGGCTAACTATGGCTACACCTTC. Translation: CASRDARDREFWANYGYTF.

This clone was recorded only once. The chain couples TRBV14 to TRBJ2-5, with 9 bases identical to TRBD2. Germline lookup yields CDR1 SGHDN and CDR2 FVKESK. J was trimmed by 5 bases and V by 1 base; bases with no gene match: 14. The CDR3 runs to 18 residues. CDR3 DNA: TGTGCCAGCAGCCAAGGTTTCTTAAGGGTGCTAGCGGGGGAGACCCAGTACTTC. Its protein is CASSQGFLRVLAGETQYF.

The chain uses TRBV6-2 or TRBV6-3 and TRBJ2-7; 12 bases map to TRBD2. The CDR3 has 15 residues. Unmatched junction bases numbered 7, after V lost 6 bases and J lost 4 bases. From germline, CDR1 is MNHEY and CDR2 SVGEGT. The CDR3 DNA reads as TGTGCCAGCAGCGAACTAGCGGGGGGTCCTTACGAGCAGTACTTC. This sequence encodes CASSELAGGPYEQYF.

V gene TRBV5-6 combines with J gene TRBJ1-1; tentatively, D is TRBD1 (6 bases). Per the germline V gene, CDR1 is SGHDT and CDR2 is YYEEEE. The CDR3 consists of 12 residues. Between the trimmed V and J ends, which lost 4 bases and 7 bases, there was a span of 11 bases. CDR3 protein: CASSLRGNEAFF. The CDR3 DNA follows: TGTGCCAGCAGCCTCAGGGGTAATGAAGCTTTCTTT. The whole variable domain, filled in from reference TRBV5-6 and TRBJ1-1, reads DAGVTQSPTHLIKTRGQQVTLRCSPKSGHDTVSWYQQALGQGPQFIFQYYEEEERQRGNFPDRFSGHQFPNYSSELNVNALLLGDSALYLCASSLRGNEAFFGQGTRLTVV.

The chain combines TRBV7-2 with TRBJ2-7, with 11 bases lining up with TRBD2. The CDR3 covers 18 residues. The germline gives CDR1 SGHTA, CDR2 FQGNSA. The V segment lost 1 base and the J segment 0 bases; nucleotides outside the gene matches: 8. CDR3 residues: CASSLGSSGGLSSYEQYF. CDR3 nucleotide sequence: TGTGCCAGCAGCTTAGGTTCTAGCGGGGGGCTCAGCTCCTACGAGCAGTACTTC.

V gene TRBV7-2 combines with J gene TRBJ2-7; D may be TRBD2 (6 bases). Germline CDR1 is SGHTA and CDR2 is FQGNSA. The length of the CDR3 is 13 residues. V lost 4 bases to trimming and J lost 3 bases, with 10 bases between them. CDR3 in DNA: TGTGCCAGCAGCTCGGACTACCGCTACGAGCAGTACTTC. Residues: CASSSDYRYEQYF.

The chain carries TRBV6-5 and TRBJ1-1, with 9 bases matching TRBD1. The CDR3 spans 16 residues. Germline CDR1 is MNHEY and CDR2 is SVGAGI. V shed 1 base, J shed 1 base, and the junction held 4 bases outside the gene matches. As DNA, the CDR3 is TGTGCCAGCAGTTACTGGGGACAGGGCCGGAACACTGAAGCTTTCTTT. As protein: CASSYWGQGRNTEAFF.

The chain combines TRBV5-1 with TRBJ1-2; D is unresolved. The germline V gene has CDR1 SGHRS and CDR2 YFSETQ. V was trimmed by 2 bases and J by 8 bases, leaving 13 bases between them. The length of the CDR3 is 13 residues. CDR3 amino acids: CASSLYTTEGYTF. In DNA form, the CDR3 reads TGCGCCAGCAGCTTATACACTACGGAGGGCTACACCTTC.

This clone has more than one count but fewer than ten. This chain connects TRBV19 to TRBJ1-5; D gene uncertain. Germline V gene lookup returns CDR1 LNHDA and CDR2 SQIVND (reference sequence). This CDR3 has 15 residues. V lost 1 base, J lost 4 bases, and 11 bases lay in between. CDR3 protein: CASSIGFQINQPQHF. In DNA form, the CDR3 reads TGTGCCAGTAGTATAGGTTTTCAGATTAATCAGCCCCAGCATTTT. Filled out from reference TRBV19 and TRBJ1-5, the complete variable domain reads DGGITQSPKYLFRKEGQNVTLSCEQNLNHDAMYWYRQDPGQGLRLIYYSQIVNDFQKGDIAEGYSVSREKKESFPLTVTSAQKNPTAFYLCASSIGFQINQPQHFGDGTRLSIL.

The chain employs TRBV30 and TRBJ1-3; TRBD1 matches 7 bases. Trimming removed 8 bases from V and 1 base from J; junction bases left unmatched: 5. CDR1 and CDR2 from the germline V gene are GTSNPN and SVGIG (reference sequence). The CDR3 sequence is 13 residues long. The CDR3 reads CAGGQASGNTIYF. The DNA for the CDR3 is TGTGCCGGAGGACAGGCTTCTGGAAACACCATATATTTT.

This clone was detected only a few times. V and J are TRBV5-6 and TRBJ1-1; 12 bases fit TRBD1. Germline assignment: CDR1 SGHDT and CDR2 YYEEEE. The CDR3 spans 17 residues. With V trimmed by 6 bases and J by 3 bases, 12 bases remained unmatched. CDR3 sequence (DNA): TGTGCCAGCACACCGACCGGGACAGGGGGCGCGTACACTGAAGCTTTCTTT. This sequence encodes CASTPTGTGGAYTEAFF. Drawing the rest from reference TRBV5-6 and TRBJ1-1, the complete variable domain is DAGVTQSPTHLIKTRGQQVTLRCSPKSGHDTVSWYQQALGQGPQFIFQYYEEEERQRGNFPDRFSGHQFPNYSSELNVNALLLGDSALYLCASTPTGTGGAYTEAFFGQGTRLTVV.

The chain combines TRBV4-1 with TRBJ1-1; 7 bases line up with TRBD1. In germline, CDR1 is MGHRA, CDR2 YSYEKL. CDR3 length: 15 residues. Trimming cost V 4 bases and J 1 base; bases outside gene matches: 6. CDR3 DNA: TGCGCCAGCAGCCCAGGGGGGGCCAAGAACACTGAAGCTTTCTTT. It is translated as CASSPGGAKNTEAFF.